This TCR beta chain was identified in a study of cytomegalovirus exposure and HLA in healthy donors. About the study: The platform used for the approximately 130 validation repertoires matched that of the roughly 720 first-cohort repertoires, a later analysis reported.

TCRdb keeps only in-frame clones here, not all; method: immunoSEQ multiplex PCR. The sample has 100,000 or so clones, roughly 86% seen once; the top ten hold roughly 4.2%. Per germline, CDR1 MGHRA and CDR2 YSYEKL. This CDR3 comprises 15 residues. With V trimmed by 3 bases and J by 0 bases, 4 bases remained unmatched. Comment on this clone: Its antigen is not identified.

Study-level results: The study designated 150 to 200 TCR beta chains cytomegalovirus-associated. Reports indicated that the classifier achieved high specificity and sensitivity in diagnosing cytomegalovirus status. Among the CMV-associated chains, a few were confirmed in vitro as specific for CMV antigens.

This chain connects TRBV4-1 to TRBJ1-2, with 7 bases aligning to TRBD1. The TCR sequence derives from a woman aged 18-29 years in good health and CMV-seropositive. Material: PBMCs. The DNA for the CDR3 is TGCGCCAGCAGCCAGGAGGGGGCGGCTAACTATGGCTACACCTTC. It codes for CASSQEGAANYGYTF.